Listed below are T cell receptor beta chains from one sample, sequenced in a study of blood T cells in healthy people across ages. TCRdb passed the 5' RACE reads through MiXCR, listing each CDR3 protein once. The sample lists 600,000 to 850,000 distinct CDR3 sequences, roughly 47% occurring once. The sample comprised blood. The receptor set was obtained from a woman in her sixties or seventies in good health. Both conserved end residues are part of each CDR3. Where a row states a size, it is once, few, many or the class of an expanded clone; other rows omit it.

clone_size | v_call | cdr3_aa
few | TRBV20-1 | CSASGGSEGRWETQYF
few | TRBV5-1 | CASSLGVQGNSPLHF
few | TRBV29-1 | CSVPSGTDFGHTGELFF
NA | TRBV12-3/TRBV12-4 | CASSSLGTSVTDTQYF
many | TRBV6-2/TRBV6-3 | CASNRGDRRYSGANVLTF
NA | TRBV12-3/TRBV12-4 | CASRQGFYNEQFF
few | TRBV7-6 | CASSPSASGSLTYNEQFF
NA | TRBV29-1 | CSATVAGAYNEQFF
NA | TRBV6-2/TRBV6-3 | CASSPGGSGEEQFF
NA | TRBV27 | CASSFAVTIVDEQYF
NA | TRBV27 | CASSLTRDRDYEQYF
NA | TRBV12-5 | CASADRQGNEQFF
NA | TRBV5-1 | CASGLQGNPTDTQYF
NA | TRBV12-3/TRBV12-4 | CASSKGRHEKLFF
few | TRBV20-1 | CSARDLGAGQSIQYF
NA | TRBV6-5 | CASSYGQAPGYEQYF
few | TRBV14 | CASSSPGQGGVWGANVLTF
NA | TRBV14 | CASSQGLAVGTDTQYF
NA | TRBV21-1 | CASAARSSSGNTIYF
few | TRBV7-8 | CASNLGGGHETQYF
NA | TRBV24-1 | CATSDYRLNEQYF
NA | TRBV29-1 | CSVERGSGTGGTDTQYF
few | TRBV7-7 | CASRPGTGFGSGANVLTF
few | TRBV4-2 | CASSQRQGASSYSEQFF
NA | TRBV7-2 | CASSSLSTGTRMFF
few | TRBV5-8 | CASSLGSGAAKNIQYF
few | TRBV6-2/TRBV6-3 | CASSWQRAKEQYF
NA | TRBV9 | CASSVQAGAVYEQYF
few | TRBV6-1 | CASSGGQTVSNYGYTF
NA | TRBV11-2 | CASSPLATQETQYF
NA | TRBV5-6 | CASSLGTMNGNQPQHF
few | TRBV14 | CASSLLGASEYNEQFF
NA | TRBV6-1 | CASSEGLADTYEQYF
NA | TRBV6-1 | CASSDIAGGNTGEQFF
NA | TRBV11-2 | CASSSRGFRVGYTF
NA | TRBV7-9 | CASSSLPGLARGGPYNEQFF
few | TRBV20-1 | CSGRPGLQETQYF
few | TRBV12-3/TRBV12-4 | CASTPAGRSTEAFF
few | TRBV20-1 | CSASNSEHHRPYEQYF
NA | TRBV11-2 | CASSLGGNGYTF
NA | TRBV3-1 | CASSQVAGGAPEQYF
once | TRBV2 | CASDRTGANYGYTF
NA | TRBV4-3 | CASSQGVLGPSDSSYNEQFF
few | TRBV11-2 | CASSLGSRTDTQYF
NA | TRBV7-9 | CASSLADGRNEKLFF
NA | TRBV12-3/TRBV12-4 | CASSSLTGGSTDTQYF
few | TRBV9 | CASSLGQVDYGYTF
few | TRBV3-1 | CASSQDQSLGLRGEQFF
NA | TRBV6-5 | CASSETVVNYGYTF
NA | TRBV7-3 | CASSVSGRRQYF
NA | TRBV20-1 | CSATVSVRLYEQHF
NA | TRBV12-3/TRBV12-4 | CASSFNSGSLGDEQYF
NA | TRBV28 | CASSFNLGAGLAEDTRYF